The sequence of this T cell receptor beta chain was determined in a study of blood T cell repertoires in COVID-19. Looking at the study overall: Specimens from acute and convalescent COVID-19 originated in the United States, Italy and Spain.

This CDR3 contains 16 residues. V was pared by 0 bases and J by 3 bases, with 4 bases of the junction left unmatched. CDR1 SGDLS and CDR2 YYNGEE come from the germline V gene. This clone was seen only once. How the authors handled the data: Scientists estimated how many nucleated cells there were by amplifying reference gene primers. Data came from immunoSEQ multiplex PCR; TCRdb stores just in-frame clones and leaves some out. V and J calls and clone size are copied from that table; D and trimming were computed from the DNA. This table has around 150,000 clones, about 93% appearing once. The J gene is TRBJ2-1, the V gene TRBV9; 9 nucleotides agree with TRBD1. This TCR was recovered from a woman between 50 and 59 years old with acute or convalescent COVID-19. What was sequenced was peripheral blood. The CDR3 loop reads CASSVAGQGGYNEQFF. The CDR3, as DNA: TGTGCCAGCAGCGTAGCGGGACAGGGTGGCTACAATGAGCAGTTCTTC.